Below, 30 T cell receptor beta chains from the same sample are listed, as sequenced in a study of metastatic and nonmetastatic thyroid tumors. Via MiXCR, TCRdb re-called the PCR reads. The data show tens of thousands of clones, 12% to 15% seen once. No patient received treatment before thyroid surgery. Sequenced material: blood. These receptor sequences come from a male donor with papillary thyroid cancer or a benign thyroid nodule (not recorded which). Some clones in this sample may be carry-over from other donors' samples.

For the CDR3, the DNA is TGCGCCAGCAGCCCAACAGGGGAACCATCCAATGAGCAGTTCTTC. Amino acid sequence: CASSPTGEPSNEQFF. The chain joins TRBV5-1 to TRBJ2-1; 7 positions agree with TRBD1. V shed 4 bases and J 6 bases; nucleotides not matched to a gene: 10. Germline V lookup: CDR1 SGHRS, CDR2 YFSETQ. The CDR3 has 15 amino acids. Supplemented by reference TRBV5-1 and TRBJ2-1, the full variable domain reads KAGVTQTPRYLIKTRGQQVTLSCSPISGHRSVSWYQQTPGQGLQFLFEYFSETQRNKGNFPGRFSGRQFSNSRSEMNVSTLELGDSALYLCASSPTGEPSNEQFFGPGTRLTVL.

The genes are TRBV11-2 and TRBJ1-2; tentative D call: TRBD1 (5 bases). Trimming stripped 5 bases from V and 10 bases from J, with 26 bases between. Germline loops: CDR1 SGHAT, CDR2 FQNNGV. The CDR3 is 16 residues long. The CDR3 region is CASSPDVQGHPSSYTF. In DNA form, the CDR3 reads TGTGCCAGCAGCCCAGACGTCCAGGGTCATCCCTCATCCTACACCTTC.

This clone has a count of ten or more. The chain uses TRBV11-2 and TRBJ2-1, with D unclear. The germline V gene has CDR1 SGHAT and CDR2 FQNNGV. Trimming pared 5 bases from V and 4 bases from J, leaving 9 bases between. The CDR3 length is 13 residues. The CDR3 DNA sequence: TGTGCCAGCAGCCCCGCACAGTACAATGAGCAGTTCTTC. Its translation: CASSPAQYNEQFF.

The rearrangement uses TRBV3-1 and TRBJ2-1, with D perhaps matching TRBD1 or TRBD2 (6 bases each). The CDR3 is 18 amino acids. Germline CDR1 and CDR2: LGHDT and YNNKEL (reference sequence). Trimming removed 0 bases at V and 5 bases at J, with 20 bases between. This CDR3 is CASSQDIEGDLLDNEQFF. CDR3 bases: TGTGCCAGCAGCCAAGATATCGAGGGGGACTTATTAGACAATGAGCAGTTCTTC.

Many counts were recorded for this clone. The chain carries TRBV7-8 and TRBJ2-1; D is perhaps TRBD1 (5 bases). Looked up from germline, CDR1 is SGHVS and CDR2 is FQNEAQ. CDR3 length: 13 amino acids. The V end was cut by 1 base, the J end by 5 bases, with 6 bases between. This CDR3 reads CASSLGTNNEQFF. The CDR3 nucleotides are TGTGCCAGCAGCTTAGGGACAAACAATGAGCAGTTCTTC.

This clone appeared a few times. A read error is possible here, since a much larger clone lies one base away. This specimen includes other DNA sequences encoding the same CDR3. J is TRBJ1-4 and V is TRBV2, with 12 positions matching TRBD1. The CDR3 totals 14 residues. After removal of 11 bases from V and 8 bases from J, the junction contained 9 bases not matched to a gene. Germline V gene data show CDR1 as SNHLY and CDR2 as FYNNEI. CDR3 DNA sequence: TGTGCCTCGCAAAGGGACAGGGGGCGCGAAAAACTGTTTTTT. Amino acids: CASQRDRGREKLFF.

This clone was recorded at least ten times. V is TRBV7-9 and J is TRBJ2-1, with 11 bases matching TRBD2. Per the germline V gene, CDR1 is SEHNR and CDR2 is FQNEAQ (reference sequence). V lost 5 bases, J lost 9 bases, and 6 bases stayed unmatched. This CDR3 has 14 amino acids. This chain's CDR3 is CASSTSGRGGEQFF. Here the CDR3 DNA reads TGTGCCAGCAGCACTAGCGGGAGAGGAGGTGAGCAGTTCTTC.

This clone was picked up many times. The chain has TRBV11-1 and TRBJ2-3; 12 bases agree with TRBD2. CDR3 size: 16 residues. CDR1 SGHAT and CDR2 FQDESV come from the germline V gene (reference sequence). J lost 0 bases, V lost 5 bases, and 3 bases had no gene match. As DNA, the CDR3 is TGTGCCAGCAGCCCTGGACTAGCGGGAAGCACAGATACGCAGTATTTT. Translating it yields CASSPGLAGSTDTQYF.

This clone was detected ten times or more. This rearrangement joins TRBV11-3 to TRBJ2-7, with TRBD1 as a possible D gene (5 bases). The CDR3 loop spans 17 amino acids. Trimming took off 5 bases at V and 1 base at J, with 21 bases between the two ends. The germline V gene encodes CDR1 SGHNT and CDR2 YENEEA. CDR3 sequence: CASSPTGVGPNSYEQYV. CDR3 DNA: TGTGCCAGCAGCCCCACAGGTGTCGGTCCGAATTCCTACGAGCAGTACGTC.

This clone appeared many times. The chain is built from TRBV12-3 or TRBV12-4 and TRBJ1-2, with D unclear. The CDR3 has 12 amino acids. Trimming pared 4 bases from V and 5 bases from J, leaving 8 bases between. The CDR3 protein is CASSSGSYGYTF. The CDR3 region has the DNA TGTGCCAGCAGTTCCGGATCGTATGGCTACACCTTC.

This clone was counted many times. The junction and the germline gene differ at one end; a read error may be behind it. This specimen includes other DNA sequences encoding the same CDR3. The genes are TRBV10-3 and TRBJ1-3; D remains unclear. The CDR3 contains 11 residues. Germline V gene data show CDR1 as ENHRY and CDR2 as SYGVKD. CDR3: CAISTDGEPDF. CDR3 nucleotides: TGTGCCATCAGTACGGACGGCGAGCCGGATTTT.

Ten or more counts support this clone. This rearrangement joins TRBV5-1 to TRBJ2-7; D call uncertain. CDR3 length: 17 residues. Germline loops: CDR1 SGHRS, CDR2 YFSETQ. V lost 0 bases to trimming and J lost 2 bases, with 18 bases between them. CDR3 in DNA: TGCGCCAGCAGCTTGGGGTCCTCATTGGCAGTCCCCTACGAGCAGTACTTC. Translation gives CASSLGSSLAVPYEQYF. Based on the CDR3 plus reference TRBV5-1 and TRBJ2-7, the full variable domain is KAGVTQTPRYLIKTRGQQVTLSCSPISGHRSVSWYQQTPGQGLQFLFEYFSETQRNKGNFPGRFSGRQFSNSRSEMNVSTLELGDSALYLCASSLGSSLAVPYEQYFGPGTRLTVT.

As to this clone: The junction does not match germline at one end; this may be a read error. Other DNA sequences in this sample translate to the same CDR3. In DNA form, the CDR3 reads TGCGCCAGCAGCTTAGCCGCGTCCGGCGAGCTGTTTTTT. Translated, it gives CASSLAASGELFF. This rearrangement joins TRBV5-1 to TRBJ2-2; D unclear. The germline V gene has CDR1 SGHRS and CDR2 YFSETQ. The CDR3 loop spans 13 amino acids.

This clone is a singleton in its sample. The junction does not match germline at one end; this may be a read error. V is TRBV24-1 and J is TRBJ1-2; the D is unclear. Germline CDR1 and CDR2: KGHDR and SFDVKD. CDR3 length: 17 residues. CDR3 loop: CATSDFNALWGDYVYTF. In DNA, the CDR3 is TGTGCCACCAGTGATTTTAATGCTCTATGGGGAGACTATGTCTACACCTTC.

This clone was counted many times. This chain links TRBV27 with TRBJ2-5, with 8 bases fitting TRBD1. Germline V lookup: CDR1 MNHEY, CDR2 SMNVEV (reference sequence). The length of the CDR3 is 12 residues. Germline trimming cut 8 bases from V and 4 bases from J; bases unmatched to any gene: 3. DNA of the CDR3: TGTGCCAGCGGTACAGGGGGAGAGACCCAGTACTTC. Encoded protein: CASGTGGETQYF.

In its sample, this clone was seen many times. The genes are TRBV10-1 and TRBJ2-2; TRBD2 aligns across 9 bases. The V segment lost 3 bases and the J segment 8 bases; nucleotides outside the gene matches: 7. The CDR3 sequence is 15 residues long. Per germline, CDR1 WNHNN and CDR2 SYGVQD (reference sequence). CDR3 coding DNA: TGCGCCAGCAGTGATGAAGCGGGAGGAATAGGGGAGCTGTTTTTT. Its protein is CASSDEAGGIGELFF.

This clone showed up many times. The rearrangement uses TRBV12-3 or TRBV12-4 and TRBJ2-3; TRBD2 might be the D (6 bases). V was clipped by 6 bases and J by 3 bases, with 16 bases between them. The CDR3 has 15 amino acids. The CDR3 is CASRPVSGTTDTQYF. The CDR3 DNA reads TGTGCCAGCAGACCAGTTAGCGGTACGACAGATACGCAGTATTTT.

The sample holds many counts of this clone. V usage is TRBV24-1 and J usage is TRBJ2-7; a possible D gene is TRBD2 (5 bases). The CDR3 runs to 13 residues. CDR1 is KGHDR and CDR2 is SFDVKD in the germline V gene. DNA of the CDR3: TGTGCCACCAGTGATGGGGAGTCCTCCGAGCAGTACGTC. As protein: CATSDGESSEQYV.

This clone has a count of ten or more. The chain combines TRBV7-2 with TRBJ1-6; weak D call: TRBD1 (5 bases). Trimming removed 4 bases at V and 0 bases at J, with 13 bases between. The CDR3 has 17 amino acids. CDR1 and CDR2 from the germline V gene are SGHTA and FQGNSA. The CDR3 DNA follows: TGTGCCAGCAGCTCCAAACCGACAGCCTCCTATAATTCACCCCTCCACTTT. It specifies CASSSKPTASYNSPLHF.

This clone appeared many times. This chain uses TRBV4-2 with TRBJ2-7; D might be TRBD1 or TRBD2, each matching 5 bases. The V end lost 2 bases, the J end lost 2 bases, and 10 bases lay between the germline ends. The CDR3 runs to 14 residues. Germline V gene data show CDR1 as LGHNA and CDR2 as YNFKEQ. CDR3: CASSQQRGTYEQYF. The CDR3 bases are TGTGCCAGCAGCCAACAGAGGGGCACCTACGAGCAGTACTTC.

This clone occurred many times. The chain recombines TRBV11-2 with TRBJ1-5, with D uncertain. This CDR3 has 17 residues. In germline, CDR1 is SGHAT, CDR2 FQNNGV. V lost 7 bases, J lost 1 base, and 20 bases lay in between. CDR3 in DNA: TGTGCCAGCACCCTGAACAACGGGGAGGAAAGCAATCAGCCCCAGCATTTT. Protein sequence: CASTLNNGEESNQPQHF.

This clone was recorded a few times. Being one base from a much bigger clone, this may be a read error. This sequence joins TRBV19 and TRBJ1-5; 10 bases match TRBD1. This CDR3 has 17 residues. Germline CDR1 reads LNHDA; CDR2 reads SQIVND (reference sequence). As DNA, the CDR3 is TGTGCCAGTAAAGGTGGGACAGGGGCCAGAAGCAGTCAGCCCCAGCATTTT. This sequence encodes CASKGGTGARSSQPQHF. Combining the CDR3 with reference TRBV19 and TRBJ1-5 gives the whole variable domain DGGITQSPKYLFRKEGQNVTLSCEQNLNHDAMYWYRQDPGQGLRLIYYSQIVNDFQKGDIAEGYSVSREKKESFPLTVTSAQKNPTAFYLCASKGGTGARSSQPQHFGDGTRLSIL.

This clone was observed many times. CDR3: CASSLGMSEKLFF. CDR3 coding DNA: TGTGCCAGCAGTCTCGGGATGTCCGAAAAACTGTTTTTT. The gene calls are TRBV27 and TRBJ1-4; D is ambiguous. Germline V gives CDR1 MNHEY, CDR2 SMNVEV (reference sequence). V lost 5 bases and J lost 8, with 12 bases in between. The length of the CDR3 is 13 residues.

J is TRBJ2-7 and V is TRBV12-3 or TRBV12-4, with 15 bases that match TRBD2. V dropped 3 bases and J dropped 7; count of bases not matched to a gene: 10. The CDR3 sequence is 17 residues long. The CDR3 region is CASSLGTSGRLGGEQYF. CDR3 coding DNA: TGTGCCAGCAGTTTGGGGACTAGCGGGAGGTTGGGCGGGGAGCAGTACTTC.

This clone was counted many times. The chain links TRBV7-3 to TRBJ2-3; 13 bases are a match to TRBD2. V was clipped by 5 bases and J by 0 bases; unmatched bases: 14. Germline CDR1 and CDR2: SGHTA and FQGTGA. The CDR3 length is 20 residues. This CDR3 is CASSRRLLAGGPGSTDTQYF. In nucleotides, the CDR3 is TGTGCCAGCAGCCGACGTTTACTAGCGGGAGGGCCTGGGAGCACAGATACGCAGTATTTT.

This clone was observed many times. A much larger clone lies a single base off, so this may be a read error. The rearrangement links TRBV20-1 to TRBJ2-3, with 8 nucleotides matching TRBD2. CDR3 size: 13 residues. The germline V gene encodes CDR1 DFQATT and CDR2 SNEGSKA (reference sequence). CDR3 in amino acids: CSAKTSGTGTQYF. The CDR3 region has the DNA TGCAGTGCCAAAACTAGCGGCACAGGTACGCAGTATTTT.

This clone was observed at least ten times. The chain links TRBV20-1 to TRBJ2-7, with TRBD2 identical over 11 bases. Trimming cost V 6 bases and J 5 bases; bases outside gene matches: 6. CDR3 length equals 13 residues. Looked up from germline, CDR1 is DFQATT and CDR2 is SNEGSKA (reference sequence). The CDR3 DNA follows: TGCAGTGCAAGCGGACTAGCGGGCAACGAGCAGTACTTC. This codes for CSASGLAGNEQYF.

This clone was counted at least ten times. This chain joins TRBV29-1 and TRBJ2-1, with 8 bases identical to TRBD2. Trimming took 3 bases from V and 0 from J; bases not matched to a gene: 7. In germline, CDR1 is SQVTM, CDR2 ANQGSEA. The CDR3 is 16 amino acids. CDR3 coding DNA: TGCAGCGTTGAGGGAGCGAGCGGGAGCTCCTACAATGAGCAGTTCTTC. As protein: CSVEGASGSSYNEQFF.

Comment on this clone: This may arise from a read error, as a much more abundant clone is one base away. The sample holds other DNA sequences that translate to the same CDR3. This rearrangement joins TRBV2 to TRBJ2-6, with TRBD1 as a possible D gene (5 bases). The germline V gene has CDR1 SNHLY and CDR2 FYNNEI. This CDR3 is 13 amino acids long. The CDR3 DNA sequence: TGTGCGGGGCATGCCTCTGGGGCCAACGTCCTGACTTTT. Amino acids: CAGHASGANVLTF. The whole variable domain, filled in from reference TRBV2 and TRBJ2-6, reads EPEVTQTPSHQVTQMGQEVILRCVPISNHLYFYWYRQILGQKVEFLVSFYNNEISEKSEIFDDQFSVERPDGSNFTLKIRSTKLEDSAMYFCAGHASGANVLTFGAGSRLTVL.

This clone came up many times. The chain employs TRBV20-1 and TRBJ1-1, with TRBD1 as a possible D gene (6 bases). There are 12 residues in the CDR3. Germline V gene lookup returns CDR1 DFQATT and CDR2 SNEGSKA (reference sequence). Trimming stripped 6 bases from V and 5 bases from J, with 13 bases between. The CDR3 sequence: CSARQVGTEAFF. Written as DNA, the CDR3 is TGCAGTGCCAGACAGGTGGGAACTGAAGCTTTCTTT.